Following are 25 T cell receptor beta chains from one sample sequenced in a study of blood T cell repertoires in COVID-19. Clones were sequenced by immunoSEQ multiplex PCR, and TCRdb holds only the in-frame ones, with some missing. The sample holds approximately 170,000 clones, around 85% seen once. Sequenced input: peripheral blood. Every receptor here comes from a woman aged 80 or older with COVID-19, enrolled during active disease.

The CDR3, as DNA: TGTGCCAGCAGTTACTCGGGCGGGGACACAGATACGCAGTATTTT. It codes for CASSYSGGDTDTQYF. The V and J genes are TRBV6-5 and TRBJ2-3, with a possible D match to TRBD2 (6 bases). CDR3 length: 15 residues. The germline gives CDR1 MNHEY, CDR2 SVGAGI. V was cut by 0 bases and J by 2 bases, with 9 bases left in between.

This sequence joins TRBV19 and TRBJ1-1, with D hard to call. The germline V gene encodes CDR1 LNHDA and CDR2 SQIVND (reference sequence). V was shortened by 2 bases and J by 0 bases, with 10 bases between the two germline ends. The CDR3 covers 15 residues. The CDR3 sequence is CASSIFSYMNTEAFF. The CDR3 DNA sequence: TGTGCCAGTAGTATATTCAGTTACATGAACACTGAAGCTTTCTTT. Supplemented by reference TRBV19 and TRBJ1-1, the full variable domain reads DGGITQSPKYLFRKEGQNVTLSCEQNLNHDAMYWYRQDPGQGLRLIYYSQIVNDFQKGDIAEGYSVSREKKESFPLTVTSAQKNPTAFYLCASSIFSYMNTEAFFGQGTRLTVV.

The chain has TRBV7-9 and TRBJ1-1, with D unclear. The CDR3 totals 11 residues. The germline V and J ends were trimmed by 5 bases and 2 bases, with 3 bases remaining between them. Germline assignment: CDR1 SEHNR and CDR2 FQNEAQ (reference sequence). The CDR3 loop reads CASSLNTEAFF. CDR3 sequence (DNA): TGTGCCAGCAGCCTAAACACTGAAGCTTTCTTT.

The chain joins TRBV5-1 to TRBJ1-2; no firm D call. CDR3 length equals 16 residues. Trimming took off 0 bases at V and 5 bases at J, with 17 bases between the two ends. Germline V CDR1 and CDR2: SGHRS, YFSETQ. CDR3 in amino acids: CASSLGSSGPGYGYTF. CDR3 nucleotide sequence: TGCGCCAGCAGCTTGGGTTCTTCAGGCCCTGGGTATGGCTACACCTTC.

This rearrangement joins TRBV3-1 (or the pseudogene TRBV3-2) to TRBJ1-6; no definite D call. Germline assignment: CDR1 LGHDT and CDR2 YNNKEL (reference sequence). The V gene lost 1 base and the J gene lost 9 bases, with 13 bases spanning the gap. The CDR3 spans 15 residues. CDR3 DNA sequence: TGTGCCAGCAGCCAAGCTGGGCTTGGAGGTTCACCCCTCCACTTT. Translation gives CASSQAGLGGSPLHF.

V gene TRBV5-5 combines with J gene TRBJ1-1; the D gene is possibly TRBD1 (6 bases). This CDR3 contains 15 residues. CDR1 SGHKS and CDR2 YYEKEE come from the germline V gene (reference sequence). V gave up 3 bases and J gave up 0 bases, with 12 bases separating them. The CDR3, as DNA: TGTGCCAGCAGCTGGTTCAGGGGAATGAACACTGAAGCTTTCTTT. Translation: CASSWFRGMNTEAFF.

V usage is TRBV11-3 and J usage is TRBJ2-7; no clear D. Germline CDR1 and CDR2: SGHNT and YENEEA. The CDR3 is made up of 11 amino acids. The ends were cut back, 4 bases at V and 9 bases at J, with 10 bases in the middle. The CDR3 is CASSYPLGQYF. DNA of the CDR3: TGTGCCAGCAGCTACCCCCTCGGGCAGTACTTC.

J is TRBJ1-4 and V is TRBV7-9; unclear D gene. The CDR3 length is 16 residues. Germline V CDR1 and CDR2: SEHNR, FQNEAQ (reference sequence). The ends were cut back, 4 bases at V and 4 bases at J, with 16 bases in the middle. CDR3 in DNA: TGTGCCAGCAGCTCCGGGAGGGCCCTAAATAATGAAAAACTGTTTTTT. Translated, it gives CASSSGRALNNEKLFF.

CDR3 loop: CASSLAAVAGGPFFEYF. The CDR3 nucleotides are TGTGCCAGCAGCTTGGCCGCGGTAGCGGGGGGGCCTTTTTTTGAGTATTTT. The rearrangement joins TRBV5-5 to TRBJ2-3; 11 bases agree with TRBD2. There are 17 residues in the CDR3. The germline V gene encodes CDR1 SGHKS and CDR2 YYEKEE (reference sequence). V gave up 0 bases and J gave up 13 bases; unmatched junction bases: 16.

This clone was counted once. CDR3 region: CASRGQEANYGYTF. CDR3 DNA: TGCGCCAGCAGAGGACAGGAAGCTAACTATGGCTACACCTTC. The chain couples TRBV5-1 to TRBJ1-2; 7 positions match TRBD1. Per the germline V gene, CDR1 is SGHRS and CDR2 is YFSETQ. This CDR3 comprises 14 residues. V shed 5 bases and J 0 bases; nucleotides not matched to a gene: 4.

This sequence joins TRBV7-9 and TRBJ2-5; 10 positions agree with TRBD2. The V segment lost 2 bases and the J segment 8 bases; nucleotides outside the gene matches: 5. This CDR3 spans 14 amino acids. Germline values: CDR1 SEHNR, CDR2 FQNEAQ (reference sequence). The CDR3 DNA reads as TGTGCCAGCAGCTTAACGGCTAGCGGGGGAACCCAGTACTTC. This encodes CASSLTASGGTQYF.

V is TRBV9 and J is TRBJ2-3; 8 bases align to TRBD2. Germline V gene sequence: CDR1 SGDLS, CDR2 YYNGEE. The V and J ends lost 4 bases and 4 bases, in that order; junction bases with no gene match: 8. The CDR3 runs 15 residues. The CDR3 nucleotides read TGTGCCAGCAGCCCCCGCGGGGGGCCCCCAGATACGCAGTATTTT. It specifies CASSPRGGPPDTQYF.

This chain joins TRBV6-6 and TRBJ1-5, with 9 bases aligning to TRBD1. Germline V gene data show CDR1 as MNHNY and CDR2 as SVGAGI (reference sequence). The CDR3 extends over 15 amino acids. The J segment lost 3 bases and the V segment lost 7 bases, leaving 7 bases of the junction unmatched. As DNA, the CDR3 is TGTGCCAGCAAGGGGGGACAGGGCTACAATCAGCCCCAGCATTTT. Translated: CASKGGQGYNQPQHF.

The genes are TRBV6-5 and TRBJ2-1, with no clear D. Between the trimmed V and J ends, which lost 6 bases and 7 bases, there was a span of 16 bases. Germline-derived CDR1 and CDR2 are MNHEY and SVGAGI. This CDR3 is built from 14 residues. CDR3 DNA: TGTGCCAGCAGCCCCAGTCCCGCTAGGAATGAGCAGTTCTTC. Translating gives CASSPSPARNEQFF.

The genes are TRBV18 and TRBJ2-3, with 9 bases fitting TRBD1. Looked up from germline, CDR1 is KGHSH and CDR2 is LQKENI. The CDR3 consists of 14 residues. The trim removed 4 bases at V and 4 bases at J, leaving 3 bases unmatched. CDR3 sequence: CASSLGTGPDTQYF. The CDR3, as DNA: TGTGCCAGCTCACTTGGGACAGGGCCAGATACGCAGTATTTT.

The chain is built from TRBV9 and TRBJ2-1; a weak D match, TRBD1 (5 bases). Looked up from germline, CDR1 is SGDLS and CDR2 is YYNGEE. Deletions cut 1 base from V and 1 base from J, with 15 bases between. This CDR3 has 17 residues. The CDR3 loop reads CASSVFSGAGSYNEQFF. CDR3 DNA sequence: TGTGCCAGCAGCGTATTCTCTGGGGCAGGGTCCTACAATGAGCAGTTCTTC.

The rearrangement uses TRBV9 and TRBJ2-2; perhaps TRBD2 as D (6 bases). V was shortened by 7 bases and J by 5 bases, with 18 bases between the two germline ends. Germline V gene data show CDR1 as SGDLS and CDR2 as YYNGEE. The CDR3 totals 15 residues. CDR3 amino acids: CASGEARTVTGELFF. CDR3 DNA sequence: TGTGCCAGCGGGGAGGCTAGAACGGTAACCGGGGAGCTGTTTTTT.

The chain has TRBV6-6 and TRBJ1-2, with D uncertain. This CDR3 spans 13 amino acids. Germline CDR1 MNHNY, CDR2 SVGAGI (reference sequence). Trimming shortened V by 2 bases and J by 7 bases, and 11 bases separated the two germline ends. The DNA for the CDR3 is TGTGCCAGCAGTTACAGCTCTAGTGGTGGCTACACCTTC. It is translated as CASSYSSSGGYTF.

The V gene is TRBV19, the J gene TRBJ1-5; D perhaps matches TRBD1 (5 bases). This CDR3 spans 16 amino acids. Between the trimmed V and J ends, which lost 2 bases and 4 bases, there was a span of 15 bases. The germline V gene has CDR1 LNHDA and CDR2 SQIVND (reference sequence). CDR3 coding DNA: TGTGCCAGTAGTATAAACCGGGTGGGGGGGAATCAGCCCCAGCATTTT. Translation gives CASSINRVGGNQPQHF.

V usage is TRBV4-1 and J usage is TRBJ2-5, with TRBD1 matching over 10 bases. CDR1 and CDR2 from the germline V gene are MGHRA and YSYEKL. The length of the CDR3 is 18 residues. The V and J ends lost 4 bases and 2 bases, in that order; junction bases with no gene match: 13. CDR3 region: CASSPRQTGQGDQETQYF. DNA of the CDR3: TGCGCCAGCAGCCCCCGTCAAACAGGACAGGGGGATCAAGAGACCCAGTACTTC.

The chain carries TRBV14 and TRBJ1-5, with D perhaps matching TRBD1 (6 bases). Germline loops: CDR1 SGHDN, CDR2 FVKESK. Deletions cut 6 bases from V and 3 bases from J, with 12 bases between. The CDR3 has 14 residues. This chain's CDR3 is CASSSWGPNQPQHF. The CDR3 nucleotides read TGTGCCAGCAGTTCCTGGGGGCCCAATCAGCCCCAGCATTTT. Supplemented by reference TRBV14 and TRBJ1-5, the full variable domain reads EAGVTQFPSHSVIEKGQTVTLRCDPISGHDNLYWYRRVMGKEIKFLLHFVKESKQDESGMPNNRFLAERTGGTYSTLKVQPAELEDSGVYFCASSSWGPNQPQHFGDGTRLSIL.

V gene TRBV25-1 combines with J gene TRBJ1-1; D is perhaps TRBD1 (5 bases). Per germline, CDR1 MGHDK and CDR2 SYGVNS. Trimming left V 6 bases short and J 5 bases short, with 16 bases between. CDR3 length: 14 amino acids. The chain's CDR3 is CASSPPWGGTEAFF. CDR3 sequence (DNA): TGTGCCAGCAGCCCCCCGTGGGGGGGAACTGAAGCTTTCTTT.

This sequence joins TRBV18 and TRBJ1-2; perhaps TRBD1 as D (5 bases). The germline gives CDR1 KGHSH, CDR2 LQKENI. CDR3 length: 13 amino acids. Trimming took off 3 bases at V and 6 bases at J, with 11 bases between the two ends. CDR3 sequence (DNA): TGTGCCAGCTCACCCAGTCAAGGGGATGGCTACACCTTC. This gives the protein CASSPSQGDGYTF.

Only one count was recorded for this clone. The rearrangement uses TRBV12-3 or TRBV12-4 and TRBJ2-1; maybe TRBD1 (6 bases). This CDR3 is 13 amino acids long. Trimming stripped 1 base from V and 8 bases from J, with 9 bases between. CDR3 DNA sequence: TGTGCCAGCAGTTTAGACAGGGTCGATGAGCAGTTCTTC. Amino acids: CASSLDRVDEQFF.

This chain joins TRBV24-1 and TRBJ2-2, with D possibly matching TRBD2 (5 bases). Trimming removed 6 bases at V and 3 bases at J, with 13 bases between. The V gene's germline CDR1 is KGHDR and CDR2 SFDVKD. This CDR3 comprises 15 residues. CDR3 in DNA: TGTGCCACCAGTCCTGCCACGGGATACACCGGGGAGCTGTTTTTT. Translating it yields CATSPATGYTGELFF.